This T cell receptor beta chain came from a study of Ad26.COV2.S vaccination and SARS-CoV-2 variants. Whole-study context: Donor got 5x10^10 or 1x10^11 viral particles of Ad26.COV2.S.

The treatment was: some 20 received Ad26.COV2.S at low or high dose, single or two shots; five or six received placebo; per-sample allocation not given. Sampling took place 63 days after the first vaccine or placebo injection. In the vaccine, an Ad26 vector expressed the SARS-CoV-2 spike of the Wuhan strain. Clones were read by immunoSEQ multiplex PCR, and TCRdb kept only the in-frame ones, dropping some. The table lists 380,000 or so clones, roughly 89% of them singletons. The sample here was peripheral blood, taken in a trial of Ad26.COV2.S vaccine versus placebo. This receptor was taken from a person between 18 and 60 years old who received the Ad26.COV2.S COVID-19 vaccine or a placebo.

CDR3 region: CASSQERRAGAPDTQYF. In DNA, the CDR3 is TGTGCCAGCAGCCAAGAGAGAAGGGCGGGAGCCCCAGATACGCAGTATTTT. The chain combines TRBV3-1 (or the pseudogene TRBV3-2) with TRBJ2-3, with 7 bases matching TRBD2. The CDR3 consists of 17 residues. Trimming at V came to 0 bases and at J to 4 bases, leaving 10 bases not matched to a gene. Germline assignment: CDR1 LGHDT and CDR2 YNNKEL (reference sequence).